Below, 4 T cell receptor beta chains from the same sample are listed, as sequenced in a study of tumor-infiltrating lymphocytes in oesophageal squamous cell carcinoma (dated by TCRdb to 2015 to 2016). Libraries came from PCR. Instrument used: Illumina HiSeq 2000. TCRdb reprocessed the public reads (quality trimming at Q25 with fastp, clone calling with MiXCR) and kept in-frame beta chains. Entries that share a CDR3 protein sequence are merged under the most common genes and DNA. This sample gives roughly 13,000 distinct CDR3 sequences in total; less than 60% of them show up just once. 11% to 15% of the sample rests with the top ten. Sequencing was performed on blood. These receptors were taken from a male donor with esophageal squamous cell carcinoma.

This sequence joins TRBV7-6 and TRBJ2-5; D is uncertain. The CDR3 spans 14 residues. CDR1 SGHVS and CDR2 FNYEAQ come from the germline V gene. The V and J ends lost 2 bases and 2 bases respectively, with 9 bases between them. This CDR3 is CASSLSQAQETQYF. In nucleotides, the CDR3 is TGTGCCAGCAGCTTATCCCAGGCTCAAGAGACCCAGTACTTC.

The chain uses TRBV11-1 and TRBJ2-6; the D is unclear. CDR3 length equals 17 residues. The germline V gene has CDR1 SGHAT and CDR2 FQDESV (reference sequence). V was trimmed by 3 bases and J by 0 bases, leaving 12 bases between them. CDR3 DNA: TGTGCCAGCAGCTTGGTCATGGGAACCTCTGGGGCCAACGTCCTGACTTTC. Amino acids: CASSLVMGTSGANVLTF.

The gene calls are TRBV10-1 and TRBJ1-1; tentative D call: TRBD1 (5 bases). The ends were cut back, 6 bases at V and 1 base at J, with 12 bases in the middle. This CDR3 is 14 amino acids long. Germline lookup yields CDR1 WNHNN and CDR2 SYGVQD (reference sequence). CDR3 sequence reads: CASRGSGPNTEAFF. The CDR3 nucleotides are TGCGCCAGCAGAGGATCAGGGCCGAACACTGAAGCTTTCTTT.

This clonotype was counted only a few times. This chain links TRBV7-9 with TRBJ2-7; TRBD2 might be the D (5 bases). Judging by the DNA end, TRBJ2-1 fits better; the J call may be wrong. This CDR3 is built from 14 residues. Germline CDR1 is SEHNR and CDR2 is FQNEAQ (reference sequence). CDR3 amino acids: CASSAPRGGHEQFF. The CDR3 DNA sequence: TGTGCCAGCAGCGCCCCTCGGGGTGGCCATGAGCAGTTCTTC.